This TCR beta chain emerged from a study of T cell responses to AZD1222 COVID-19 vaccine. On the study more broadly: Pooling of second doses given at about 4 or about 12 weeks was done.

Sequencing used immunoSEQ multiplex PCR; TCRdb keeps in-frame clones, though not all of them. The table includes fewer than 100,000 clones, 85% to 90% detected once. To note about this clone: Its antigen is unidentified.

V was clipped by 2 bases and J by 6 bases, with 14 bases between them. Germline loops: CDR1 MNHEY, CDR2 SVGEGT. This CDR3 is built from 15 residues. Study-level findings and limits: Nearly half of spike-specific TCRs reportedly target unmutated variant regions. Females made up more of the donors, who were largely white British, and clonal diversity may have come out too low. Repertoires were sampled only after the peak T cell response.

The source was peripheral blood, collected on day 0 of AZD1222 vaccination. The chain has TRBV6-2 or TRBV6-3 and TRBJ2-1; D is uncertain. The clonotype comes from an adult in good health. CDR3 nucleotide sequence: TGTGCCAGCAGTTACCCCGACGGATTCCTCAATGAGCAGTTCTTC. Protein sequence: CASSYPDGFLNEQFF.